This T cell receptor (beta chain) was sequenced during a study of blood T cells in healthy people across ages. There are 12 residues in the CDR3. Germline V gene lookup returns CDR1 SGHDN and CDR2 FVKESK. Then a second PCR, running about 6 to 12 cycles, was carried out with a sample-barcoded 5' primer and a J-beta primer mix. A single record per CDR3 protein comes from TCRdb applying MiXCR to the 5' RACE reads. The sample holds some 1.4 million distinct CDR3 sequences, about 40% seen once. This clonotype was counted between two and nine times. The antigen is undetermined. Study-level points and caveats: A greater number of naive CD4+ cells and higher diversity distinguished long-lived donors from aged donors. Roughly linear declines in TCR beta diversity per million T cells occurred with age.

Sequenced material: blood. This sequence originates from a woman aged 18-29 years in good health. The V and J genes are TRBV14 and TRBJ2-4; D remains ambiguous. The tail of the sequence fits TRBJ2-7 better, so the J call may be wrong. The CDR3 loop is CASSQSSLEQYF. The DNA for the CDR3 is TGTGCCAGCAGCCAGTCTTCTCTCGAGCAGTACTTC.